The rows below give T cell receptor beta chains drawn from one sample of a study of identical twins. TCRdb redid the calling of the 5' RACE reads with MiXCR, one entry per CDR3 protein. The sample contains about 200,000 distinct CDR3 sequences, 6% to 9% of which appear only once. These data are also associated with another study on yellow fever vaccine responses in identical twins.

Sequencing input: memory (CD45RO+) T cells sorted from blood. The receptors originated from a woman aged 18-35 years in good health. Each CDR3 is given with its conserved first and last residue. The D gene is left open where the match is weak. Where a row states a size, it is once, few, many or the class of an expanded clone; other rows omit it.

d_gene	len	v_gene	j_gene	abundance	CDR3nt	CDR3aa
.	16	TRBV2	TRBJ2-1	many	TGTGCCAGCAGTGAAGCGTTACAGAGCGCCTACAATGAGCAGTTCTTC	CASSEALQSAYNEQFF
TRBD1	15	TRBV5-6	TRBJ2-1	many	TGTGCCAGCAGCTTGGGACAGGGAGCCCTCAATGAGCAGTTCTTC	CASSLGQGALNEQFF
.	15	TRBV27	TRBJ2-3	.	TGTGCCAGCAGTTTAGGTACATTACGCACAGATACGCAGTATTTT	CASSLGTLRTDTQYF
TRBD1	16	TRBV6-1	TRBJ2-5	few	TGTGCCAGCAGTCAAACGCCACAGGGGGCAGGAGAGACCCAGTACTTC	CASSQTPQGAGETQYF
TRBD1	15	TRBV19	TRBJ1-5	.	TGTGCCAGCGAGAGGGGAAGACAGGGGGATCAGCCCCAGCATTTT	CASERGRQGDQPQHF
TRBD2	15	TRBV7-9	TRBJ2-1	.	TGTGCCAGCAGCTTAGGGGGGACTAGTTCTTATGAGCAGTTCTTC	CASSLGGTSSYEQFF
.	15	TRBV5-1	TRBJ2-1	many	TGCGCCAGCAGCCCCGGTGGGGGTTTCTACAATGAGCAGTTCTTC	CASSPGGGFYNEQFF
.	14	TRBV6-5	TRBJ1-6	many	TGTGCCAGCAGTTACTCAATTAATCAGACACCCCTCCACTTT	CASSYSINQTPLHF
TRBD2	18	TRBV4-3	TRBJ2-3	many	TGCGCCAGCAGCCAAGACTGGGCTAGCGGGGGCCGCACAGATACGCAGTATTTT	CASSQDWASGGRTDTQYF
.	13	TRBV7-2	TRBJ2-2	many	TGTGCCAGCAGCCGGACAGCAACCGGGGAGCTGTTTTTT	CASSRTATGELFF
.	13	TRBV15	TRBJ1-4	few	TGTGCCGCCAGGGTTTCGACTAATGAAAAACTGTTTTTT	CAARVSTNEKLFF
.	14	TRBV5-1	TRBJ2-5	many	TGCGCCAGCAGCTTCGGGGGCCTTCAAGAGACCCAGTACTTC	CASSFGGLQETQYF
.	14	TRBV3-1	TRBJ2-7	many	TGTGCCAGCAGCCAACGTGGGGCTTCCTACGAGCAGTACTTC	CASSQRGASYEQYF
.	16	TRBV12-3/TRBV12-4	TRBJ1-1	few	TGTGCCAGCAGTTTAGCCCCCCCAGGGGCGAACACTGAAGCTTTCTTT	CASSLAPPGANTEAFF
.	15	TRBV7-2	TRBJ1-5	few	TGTGCCAGCAGCTTAGATGCAGGGTACAATCAGCCCCAGCATTTT	CASSLDAGYNQPQHF
TRBD1	15	TRBV15	TRBJ1-4	many	TGTGCCACCAGCGCTCGGACAGGGGGGAATGAAAAACTGTTTTTT	CATSARTGGNEKLFF
.	11	TRBV19	TRBJ1-4	.	TGTGCCAGTAGTACCCGTGAAAAACTGTTTTTT	CASSTREKLFF
.	16	TRBV20-1	TRBJ2-1	.	TGCAGTGCTAGAGAACCTACCAACAATAACTACAATGAGCAGTTCTTC	CSAREPTNNNYNEQFF
.	12	TRBV30	TRBJ2-5	.	TGTGCCTGGAGTGTACTAGGCGAGACCCAGTACTTC	CAWSVLGETQYF
TRBD1	13	TRBV20-1	TRBJ2-7	.	TGCAGTGCGTCGACAGGGGCCACGGCCGAGCAGTACTTC	CSASTGATAEQYF
TRBD1	12	TRBV29-1	TRBJ1-2	.	TGCAGCGTGCAGACAGGGGGCTTTGGCTACACCTTC	CSVQTGGFGYTF
TRBD2	18	TRBV15	TRBJ2-3	.	TGTGCCACCAGCGGGGAAATACTTAGCGGGGGTCCCGGGAATGCGCAGTATTTT	CATSGEILSGGPGNAQYF
TRBD2	17	TRBV15	TRBJ2-3	many	TGTGCCACCAGCCCAAATACGGGACTAGCGGGAGCAGATACGCAGTATTTT	CATSPNTGLAGADTQYF
.	14	TRBV27	TRBJ2-3	.	TGTGCCAGCCTCCCCTTCTTCGAGGCGGATACGCAGTATTTT	CASLPFFEADTQYF
.	15	TRBV6-5	TRBJ1-2	.	TGTGCCAGCAGTTACACGGGTATGGGGAACTATGGCTACACCTTC	CASSYTGMGNYGYTF
.	12	TRBV7-2	TRBJ1-1	many	TGTGCCAGCAGCTTCAGTAACACTGAAGCTTTCTTT	CASSFSNTEAFF
.	11	TRBV28	TRBJ2-7	many	TGTGCCAGCAGAAGGACCTACGAGCAGTACTTC	CASRRTYEQYF
.	13	TRBV11-2	TRBJ1-5	.	TGTGCCAGCAGCTTGACTTTAGATCAGCCCCAGCATTTT	CASSLTLDQPQHF
TRBD2	14	TRBV20-1	TRBJ2-1	many	TGCAGTGCTAGCAGCGGGATTGCTCCCAATGAGCAGTTCTTC	CSASSGIAPNEQFF
.	16	TRBV12-3/TRBV12-4	TRBJ1-1	few	TGTGCCAGCAGCCCTATCGGGGGGCACATGAACACTGAAGCTTTCTTT	CASSPIGGHMNTEAFF
TRBD1	12	TRBV7-9	TRBJ2-1	many	TGTGCCAGCAGTCAATTGGACAGGGAGCAGTTCTTC	CASSQLDREQFF
.	14	TRBV27	TRBJ2-3	many	TGTGCCAGCAGTTTACAGGGCCAGCCAGATACGCAGTATTTT	CASSLQGQPDTQYF
.	12	TRBV6-2/TRBV6-3	TRBJ2-1	few	TGTGCCAGCACAACTCGGGGCAATGAGCAGTTCTTC	CASTTRGNEQFF
TRBD2	14	TRBV6-4	TRBJ2-1	few	TGTGCCAGCAGCGAGACTAGCGAATACAATGAGCAGTTCTTC	CASSETSEYNEQFF
TRBD1	15	TRBV20-1	TRBJ2-1	many	TGCAGTGCTAGAGTCACAGGGGTCCTCTACAATGAGCAGTTCTTC	CSARVTGVLYNEQFF
.	14	TRBV5-4	TRBJ2-7	few	TGTGCCAGCAGCCCAGGGCCCTCCTACGACGAGCAGTACTTC	CASSPGPSYDEQYF
TRBD2	14	TRBV10-2	TRBJ2-5	many	TGCGCCAGCAGTCTGGGGGGGGAGGCAGAGACCCAGTACTTC	CASSLGGEAETQYF